A single sample is the source of the 21 T cell receptor beta chains below, sequenced in a study of cytomegalovirus exposure and HLA in healthy donors. The PCR contained 60 Vbeta and 13 Jbeta primers. Clones were sequenced by immunoSEQ multiplex PCR, and TCRdb holds only the in-frame ones, with some missing. The table includes about 170,000 clones, approximately 81% detected once. Sequencing used PBMCs. The receptors originated from a woman between 18 and 30 years old in good health and CMV-seronegative.

CDR3 amino acids: CASSLSSESQLAGGPNEQYF. CDR3 DNA: TGTGCCAGCAGTTTATCCTCTGAATCCCAACTAGCGGGAGGGCCAAACGAGCAGTACTTC. J is TRBJ2-7 and V is TRBV27; 13 bases match TRBD2. From germline, CDR1 is MNHEY and CDR2 SMNVEV (reference sequence). V was pared by 0 bases and J by 5 bases, with 16 bases of the junction left unmatched. The CDR3 has 20 amino acids.

CDR3 nucleotide sequence: TGCGCCAGCAGCTTGGACTTAGCGGGAGTTGAGCAGTTCTTC. It is translated as CASSLDLAGVEQFF. The chain employs TRBV5-1 and TRBJ2-1, with 9 bases fitting TRBD2. The CDR3 has 14 residues. The germline gives CDR1 SGHRS, CDR2 YFSETQ. The junction had 4 bases not matched to a gene; V was cut back by 0 bases and J by 9 bases. The whole variable domain, filled in from reference TRBV5-1 and TRBJ2-1, reads KAGVTQTPRYLIKTRGQQVTLSCSPISGHRSVSWYQQTPGQGLQFLFEYFSETQRNKGNFPGRFSGRQFSNSRSEMNVSTLELGDSALYLCASSLDLAGVEQFFGPGTRLTVL.

The rearrangement uses TRBV6-1 and TRBJ1-2; tentatively, D is TRBD1 (6 bases). The germline V gene has CDR1 MNHNS and CDR2 SASEGT. This CDR3 region has 20 residues. V lost 4 bases to trimming and J lost 2 bases, with 29 bases between them. The CDR3 DNA sequence: TGTGCCAGCAGTGCCAACCTAAAAATAGGGGGACGGAACAGGAACTATGGCTACACCTTC. It codes for CASSANLKIGGRNRNYGYTF.

The chain links TRBV6-6 to TRBJ2-1, with 7 positions matching TRBD1. The CDR3 has 14 residues. Germline CDR1 is MNHNY and CDR2 is SVGAGI (reference sequence). With 7 bases clipped from V and 6 bases from J, the junction kept 9 bases outside the gene matches. CDR3 nucleotides: TGTGCCAGCACGGAGGACAGGTTTGGCAATGAGCAGTTCTTC. Translating it yields CASTEDRFGNEQFF.

This rearrangement joins TRBV6-1 to TRBJ2-3; maybe TRBD2 (5 bases). There are 15 residues in the CDR3. Per germline, CDR1 MNHNS and CDR2 SASEGT. The V and J ends lost 7 bases and 0 bases respectively, with 14 bases between them. In DNA form, the CDR3 reads TGTGCCAGCATACGGGATGAATCTAGCACAGATACGCAGTATTTT. This encodes CASIRDESSTDTQYF.

J is TRBJ2-5 and V is TRBV28, with a possible D match to TRBD1 (6 bases). Deletions cut 6 bases from V and 8 bases from J, with 16 bases between. Germline V gives CDR1 MDHEN, CDR2 SYDVKM. This CDR3 has 13 residues. CDR3 protein: CASSRTARGTQYF. The DNA for the CDR3 is TGTGCCAGCAGCCGGACAGCCCGGGGAACCCAGTACTTC.

This chain connects TRBV11-2 to TRBJ2-7; weak D call: TRBD1 (5 bases). The germline V gene has CDR1 SGHAT and CDR2 FQNNGV. Trimming removed 5 bases from V and 6 bases from J, with 17 bases in between. The CDR3 is 14 amino acids. The CDR3 region has the DNA TGTGCCAGCAGCACACGACAGAGAGGAGCCGAGCAGTACTTC. Residues: CASSTRQRGAEQYF.

The J gene is TRBJ2-7, the V gene TRBV27; weak D call: TRBD2 (5 bases). CDR1 is MNHEY and CDR2 is SMNVEV in the germline V gene (reference sequence). The CDR3 sequence is 14 residues long. V dropped 6 bases and J dropped 0 bases, with 12 bases sitting between them. The CDR3 here is CASSVLGSSYEQYF. The DNA of the CDR3 is TGTGCCAGCAGCGTCCTAGGGAGCTCCTACGAGCAGTACTTC.

The chain is built from TRBV30 and TRBJ1-2, with D possibly matching TRBD1 (5 bases). Trimming took off 0 bases at V and 2 bases at J, with 13 bases between the two ends. CDR3 size: 15 residues. The V gene's germline CDR1 is GTSNPN and CDR2 SVGIG (reference sequence). In nucleotides, the CDR3 is TGTGCCTGGAGTGTAGGGGTACGGACCAACTATGGCTACACCTTC. This codes for CAWSVGVRTNYGYTF.

Details on this clone: A read error is likely, as this CDR3 ends without the conserved phenylalanine or tryptophan. This chain uses TRBV7-4 with TRBJ2-4; D not resolved. CDR1 SGHVT and CDR2 SQSDAQ come from the germline V gene. CDR3 length equals 11 residues. Trimming took off 4 bases at V and 8 bases at J, with 6 bases between the two ends. The CDR3 DNA is TGTGCCAGCAGCTCGTGGGACATTCAGTACCTC. It translates to CASSSWDIQYL.

V usage is TRBV6-1 and J usage is TRBJ1-4; TRBD1 matches at 7 bases. V was pared by 6 bases and J by 6 bases, with 7 bases of the junction left unmatched. From germline, CDR1 is MNHNS and CDR2 SASEGT. The CDR3 covers 14 residues. The CDR3 sequence: CASRNRGRDEKLFF. The CDR3 DNA reads TGTGCCAGCAGGAACAGGGGAAGGGATGAAAAACTGTTTTTT.

The genes are TRBV15 and TRBJ1-5; TRBD1 might be the D (6 bases). CDR3 size: 15 residues. Germline V lookup: CDR1 LNHNV, CDR2 YYDKDF (reference sequence). Trimming cost V 0 bases and J 5 bases, with 11 bases left between them. The CDR3 region has the DNA TGTGCCACCAGCAGAGACGGACAGTCCTATCAGCCCCAGCATTTT. This translates into CATSRDGQSYQPQHF. Using reference TRBV15 and TRBJ1-5 for the parts outside the CDR3, the full variable domain is DAMVIQNPRYQVTQFGKPVTLSCSQTLNHNVMYWYQQKSSQAPKLLFHYYDKDFNNEADTPDNFQSRRPNTSFCFLDIRSPGLGDTAMYLCATSRDGQSYQPQHFGDGTRLSIL.

Details on this clone: It may be a read error: a sequence one base away is much more abundant. The chain joins TRBV5-6 to TRBJ1-5; 9 bases are a match to TRBD1. V shed 2 bases, J shed 6 bases, and the junction held 3 bases outside the gene matches. CDR1 and CDR2 from the germline V gene are SGHDT and YYEEEE. The CDR3 has 14 residues. For the CDR3, the DNA is TGTGCCAGCAGCTTAACAGGGGGCACTCAGCCCCAGCATTTT. It translates to CASSLTGGTQPQHF.

The chain is built from TRBV7-9 and TRBJ1-4; 7 bases agree with TRBD1. The germline gives CDR1 SEHNR, CDR2 FQNEAQ (reference sequence). The CDR3 is made up of 14 amino acids. V gave up 5 bases and J gave up 8 bases; unmatched junction bases: 8. The CDR3 spells CASSADRDEEKLFF. CDR3 sequence (DNA): TGTGCCAGCAGCGCCGACAGGGATGAGGAAAAACTGTTTTTT.

The chain carries TRBV11-2 and TRBJ2-2; TRBD1 agrees at 7 bases. Germline V gives CDR1 SGHAT, CDR2 FQNNGV. The CDR3 length is 14 residues. V shed 5 bases and J 8 bases; nucleotides not matched to a gene: 8. CDR3 amino acids: CASSPRTGRGELFF. In nucleotides, the CDR3 is TGTGCCAGCAGCCCTCGGACAGGTCGAGGGGAGCTGTTTTTT.

This sequence joins TRBV4-1 and TRBJ2-7; possible D gene TRBD1, 6 bases. Between the trimmed V and J ends, which lost 4 bases and 3 bases, there was a span of 19 bases. Per germline, CDR1 MGHRA and CDR2 YSYEKL. The CDR3 covers 16 residues. CDR3: CASSLSTGQGGYEQYF. CDR3 in DNA: TGCGCCAGCAGCCTTTCGACAGGCCAAGGGGGCTACGAGCAGTACTTC.

The chain recombines TRBV30 with TRBJ2-3; 11 nucleotides align to TRBD2. The V and J ends lost 4 bases and 5 bases, in that order; junction bases with no gene match: 5. This CDR3 contains 14 residues. Germline values: CDR1 GTSNPN, CDR2 SVGIG (reference sequence). The CDR3 sequence is CAWILAGEVDTQYF. CDR3 sequence (DNA): TGTGCCTGGATACTAGCGGGAGAAGTAGATACGCAGTATTTT.

The CDR3 reads CASSQLAGGDIQYF. DNA of the CDR3: TGCGCCAGCAGCCAACTAGCGGGGGGGGACATTCAGTACTTC. J is TRBJ2-4 and V is TRBV4-1, with 12 bases that match TRBD2. V lost 2 bases to trimming and J lost 8 bases; unmatched junction nucleotides: 1. CDR1 and CDR2 from the germline V gene are MGHRA and YSYEKL. The CDR3 is 14 residues long.

This chain uses TRBV6-1 with TRBJ1-5, with 11 bases fitting TRBD1. Trimming took 6 bases from V and 7 from J; bases not matched to a gene: 5. In germline, CDR1 is MNHNS, CDR2 SASEGT. The CDR3 length is 14 residues. The CDR3, as DNA: TGTGCCAGCAGAGGACAGGGGGCTTGGCAGCCCCAGCATTTT. This sequence encodes CASRGQGAWQPQHF.

The chain carries TRBV12-5 and TRBJ2-1; tentative D call: TRBD2 (6 bases). Trimming took off 2 bases at V and 0 bases at J, with 8 bases between the two ends. The CDR3 contains 15 residues. Germline CDR1 LGHNT, CDR2 FRNRAP. DNA for the CDR3: TGTGCTAGTGGTTTGCGCGGGGCCTCCTACAATGAGCAGTTCTTC. Its protein product is CASGLRGASYNEQFF. Full variable domain (remainder filled in from reference TRBV12-5 and TRBJ2-1): DARVTQTPRHKVTEMGQEVTMRCQPILGHNTVFWYRQTMMQGLELLAYFRNRAPLDDSGMPKDRFSAEMPDATLATLKIQPSEPRDSAVYFCASGLRGASYNEQFFGPGTRLTVL.

The chain recombines TRBV7-2 with TRBJ2-3, with a tentative D call TRBD2 (6 bases). Germline V gene lookup returns CDR1 SGHTA and CDR2 FQGNSA. Between the trimmed V and J ends, which lost 2 bases and 2 bases, there was a span of 14 bases. The CDR3 runs 16 residues. This CDR3 is CASSLRLASYTDTQYF. The CDR3 nucleotides are TGTGCCAGCAGCTTAAGGCTAGCGAGTTACACAGATACGCAGTATTTT.